The 19 T cell receptor beta chains below were found in one sample sequenced in a study of T cell responses to AZD1222 COVID-19 vaccine. Produced via immunoSEQ multiplex PCR; TCRdb's table is partial and in-frame only. Among 150,000 to 160,000 clones, 90% to 95% were seen once, and the ten largest hold approximately 1.4%. The material was peripheral blood, obtained 28 days after the second AZD1222 dose. The receptors derive from an adult who received the AZD1222 COVID-19 vaccine.

The chain is built from TRBV10-3 and TRBJ1-2; D unresolved. V dropped 0 bases and J dropped 11 bases, with 10 bases sitting between them. This CDR3 is 12 amino acids long. Germline CDR1 and CDR2: ENHRY and SYGVKD. CDR3 in amino acids: CAISESLGMYTF. CDR3 coding DNA: TGTGCCATCAGTGAGTCGTTAGGGATGTACACCTTC.

The rearrangement uses TRBV4-1 and TRBJ2-3, with D possibly TRBD2 on 5 matching bases. Per the germline V gene, CDR1 is MGHRA and CDR2 is YSYEKL. V lost 1 base and J 0 bases, leaving 8 bases between the germline ends. The CDR3 length is 15 residues. CDR3 in amino acids: CASSQGEFSTDTQYF. CDR3 in DNA: TGCGCCAGCAGCCAAGGGGAGTTTAGCACAGATACGCAGTATTTT.

The count of this clone is one. The chain employs TRBV7-3 and TRBJ2-5; TRBD2 agrees at 13 bases. The CDR3 runs 14 residues. Trimming removed 6 bases from V and 4 bases from J; junction bases left unmatched: 2. Germline CDR1 reads SGHTA; CDR2 reads FQGTGA. The DNA of the CDR3 is TGTGCCAGCAGTCGGACTAGCGGGAGAGAGACCCAGTACTTC. Translation gives CASSRTSGRETQYF.

This chain links TRBV24-1 with TRBJ2-3; TRBD2 matches at 8 bases. CDR1 KGHDR and CDR2 SFDVKD come from the germline V gene. V dropped 3 bases and J dropped 3; count of bases not matched to a gene: 7. The CDR3 loop spans 16 amino acids. The CDR3 nucleotides read TGTGCCACCAGTGATCCAGGACTAGCTGTGACAGATACGCAGTATTTT. Translation gives CATSDPGLAVTDTQYF.

The CDR3: CASSAIEGSEAFF. The CDR3 DNA reads as TGTGCCAGCAGTGCGATCGAGGGCTCTGAAGCTTTCTTT. V and J are TRBV6-4 and TRBJ1-1; no reliable D call. V gave up 4 bases and J gave up 6 bases, with 12 bases separating them. CDR1 MRHNA and CDR2 SNTAGT come from the germline V gene. The CDR3 consists of 13 residues.

The rearrangement joins TRBV19 to TRBJ1-1; D is unresolved. This CDR3 contains 14 residues. V lost 4 bases, J lost 0 bases, and 9 bases lay in between. The germline CDR1 and CDR2 sequences are LNHDA and SQIVND (reference sequence). In DNA form, the CDR3 reads TGTGCCAGTAGTAAGATAGGCATGAACACTGAAGCTTTCTTT. This gives the protein CASSKIGMNTEAFF.

The V and J genes are TRBV6-5 and TRBJ2-5; TRBD2 matches 8 bases. The germline CDR1 and CDR2 sequences are MNHEY and SVGAGI. V trimming: 6 bases; J trimming: 14 bases; junction bases outside the gene matches: 11. This CDR3 has 12 residues. This chain's CDR3 is CASSKAGASSYF. In DNA, the CDR3 is TGTGCCAGCAGCAAAGCGGGAGCGTCTAGTTACTTC.

The genes are TRBV11-2 and TRBJ1-1, with D unclear. The length of the CDR3 is 15 residues. Germline CDR1 is SGHAT and CDR2 is FQNNGV. With 0 bases removed from V and 3 bases from J, the gap between germline ends came to 11 bases. The CDR3 sequence is CASSLDPVDHTEAFF. In DNA form, the CDR3 reads TGTGCCAGCAGCTTAGATCCAGTAGACCACACTGAAGCTTTCTTT.

This chain joins TRBV19 and TRBJ1-1; D is uncertain. Germline CDR1 is LNHDA and CDR2 is SQIVND (reference sequence). The CDR3 consists of 12 residues. Trimming took 3 bases from V and 5 from J, leaving 7 bases between them. The DNA of the CDR3 is TGTGCCAGTAGTATTTGGGATACTGAAGCTTTCTTT. Its translation: CASSIWDTEAFF.

The chain links TRBV14 to TRBJ2-5; D is possibly TRBD2 (5 bases). From germline, CDR1 is SGHDN and CDR2 FVKESK. V was trimmed by 4 bases and J by 0 bases, leaving 12 bases between them. The CDR3 is 15 residues long. The DNA of the CDR3 is TGTGCCAGCAGCCCTAGGACTCGCTACCAAGAGACCCAGTACTTC. This gives the protein CASSPRTRYQETQYF.

The J gene is TRBJ2-3, the V gene TRBV4-2; D is possibly TRBD1 or TRBD2 (5 bases each). V was cut by 1 base and J by 0 bases, with 11 bases left in between. Germline V gene lookup returns CDR1 LGHNA and CDR2 YNFKEQ. This CDR3 has 16 residues. CDR3 region: CASSQGVGTSTDTQYF. CDR3 sequence (DNA): TGTGCCAGCAGCCAAGGGGTGGGGACCAGCACAGATACGCAGTATTTT.

The chain recombines TRBV5-1 with TRBJ2-1, with unresolved D. Trimming cost V 5 bases and J 7 bases, with 13 bases left between them. This CDR3 has 13 residues. CDR1 SGHRS and CDR2 YFSETQ come from the germline V gene. The CDR3 DNA reads TGCGCCAGCAGTCTCGCTCACTTAAATGAGCAGTTCTTC. It is translated as CASSLAHLNEQFF. The full variable domain, its missing parts supplied by reference TRBV5-1 and TRBJ2-1, is KAGVTQTPRYLIKTRGQQVTLSCSPISGHRSVSWYQQTPGQGLQFLFEYFSETQRNKGNFPGRFSGRQFSNSRSEMNVSTLELGDSALYLCASSLAHLNEQFFGPGTRLTVL.

In this sample, this clone turned up once. This chain joins TRBV27 and TRBJ2-3, with a weak D call TRBD1 (6 bases). CDR3 length: 17 amino acids. Trimming cost V 6 bases and J 0 bases, with 19 bases left between them. Germline V gene lookup returns CDR1 MNHEY and CDR2 SMNVEV (reference sequence). The CDR3 loop is CASRPGVGHSSTDTQYF. The DNA of the CDR3 is TGTGCCAGCAGGCCAGGCGTGGGACACAGTAGCACAGATACGCAGTATTTT.

The chain combines TRBV9 with TRBJ2-3, with D possibly matching TRBD1 (6 bases). This CDR3 is 12 amino acids long. CDR1 SGDLS and CDR2 YYNGEE come from the germline V gene. Between the trimmed V and J ends, which lost 1 base and 12 bases, there was a span of 12 bases. This CDR3 is CASSVPLGAQYF. The CDR3 nucleotides are TGTGCCAGCAGCGTACCTTTGGGGGCTCAGTATTTT.

This chain connects TRBV7-9 to TRBJ1-3; 8 bases agree with TRBD1. Germline V gene sequence: CDR1 SEHNR, CDR2 FQNEAQ (reference sequence). The V segment lost 1 base and the J segment 2 bases; nucleotides outside the gene matches: 4. The CDR3 length is 16 residues. CDR3 in amino acids: CASSLDRTGTGNTIYF. The DNA for the CDR3 is TGTGCCAGCAGCTTAGATCGGACAGGGACTGGAAACACCATATATTTT.

The chain carries TRBV7-2 and TRBJ1-2; 7 bases match TRBD1. This CDR3 is built from 14 residues. CDR1 and CDR2 from the germline V gene are SGHTA and FQGNSA. With V trimmed by 5 bases and J by 5 bases, 8 bases remained unmatched. The DNA for the CDR3 is TGTGCCAGCAGCCCTGGATCAGGGGGGTATGGCTACACCTTC. Its translation is CASSPGSGGYGYTF.

The chain employs TRBV20-1 and TRBJ1-1; D call uncertain. The CDR3 is 9 amino acids. V lost 8 bases and J lost 2, with 3 bases in between. Germline V gene sequence: CDR1 DFQATT, CDR2 SNEGSKA (reference sequence). The CDR3 sequence is CSPNTEAFF. DNA of the CDR3: TGCAGTCCCAACACTGAAGCTTTCTTT.

The V gene is TRBV28, the J gene TRBJ1-4; TRBD1 aligns across 7 bases. Germline-derived CDR1 and CDR2 are MDHEN and SYDVKM. Trimming removed 3 bases from V and 8 bases from J; junction bases left unmatched: 6. This CDR3 region has 14 residues. The CDR3 protein is CASSLWQGGEKLFF. The CDR3 nucleotides read TGTGCCAGCAGTTTGTGGCAGGGGGGCGAAAAACTGTTTTTT. Supplemented by reference TRBV28 and TRBJ1-4, the full variable domain reads DVKVTQSSRYLVKRTGEKVFLECVQDMDHENMFWYRQDPGLGLRLIYFSYDVKMKEKGDIPEGYSVSREKKERFSLILESASTNQTSMYLCASSLWQGGEKLFFGSGTQLSVL.

This chain connects TRBV19 to TRBJ1-2; 10 bases align to TRBD1. With 2 bases clipped from V and 6 bases from J, the junction kept 9 bases outside the gene matches. Per germline, CDR1 LNHDA and CDR2 SQIVND (reference sequence). This CDR3 is built from 16 residues. This CDR3 is CASSISPGTGDDGYTF. The CDR3 coding sequence is TGTGCCAGTAGTATAAGTCCCGGGACAGGGGACGATGGCTACACCTTC.